One and the same sample provided the 16 T cell receptor beta chains below, sequenced in a study of blood T cell repertoires in COVID-19. Some clones are missing from TCRdb's copy, which holds only in-frame ones; the method was immunoSEQ multiplex PCR. The sample holds under 250,000 clones; about 79% are singletons and the top ten take about 3.3%. Sequencing was performed on PBMCs or T cells enriched from blood (not recorded which). Every receptor here comes from a woman aged 60-70 years who had recovered from COVID-19.

This chain joins TRBV15 and TRBJ2-1; 8 bases align to TRBD2. With 1 base clipped from V and 2 bases from J, the junction kept 7 bases outside the gene matches. Germline lookup yields CDR1 LNHNV and CDR2 YYDKDF (reference sequence). This CDR3 is 17 amino acids long. In nucleotides, the CDR3 is TGTGCCACCAGCAGAGTTGTCGGGACTAGTGCCTACAATGAGCAGTTCTTC. Translated: CATSRVVGTSAYNEQFF.

The chain uses TRBV19 and TRBJ2-7; the match to TRBD2 covers 9 bases. This CDR3 spans 15 amino acids. V shed 3 bases, J shed 3 bases, and the junction held 6 bases outside the gene matches. Germline assignment: CDR1 LNHDA and CDR2 SQIVND (reference sequence). The CDR3 bases are TGTGCCAGTAGTATTAGGCGGGAGGGCCTCTACGAGCAGTACTTC. This encodes CASSIRREGLYEQYF.

The rearrangement joins TRBV2 to TRBJ1-3; D gene uncertain. Germline V CDR1 and CDR2: SNHLY, FYNNEI. V gave up 7 bases and J gave up 0 bases, with 13 bases separating them. The CDR3 sequence is 15 residues long. CDR3 residues: CASKSLGTSGNTIYF. CDR3 nucleotides: TGTGCCAGCAAATCCTTGGGCACCTCTGGAAACACCATATATTTT.

This clone was observed a few times. This specimen includes other DNA sequences encoding the same CDR3. The genes are TRBV7-2 and TRBJ1-1, with TRBD1 matching over 10 bases. V gave up 1 base and J gave up 3 bases; unmatched junction bases: 2. The length of the CDR3 is 15 residues. Germline loops: CDR1 SGHTA, CDR2 FQGNSA. CDR3 DNA: TGTGCCAGCAGCTTAGATGGGACAGGGGACACTGAAGCTTTCTTT. Protein: CASSLDGTGDTEAFF.

The chain links TRBV19 to TRBJ2-1, with 7 bases lining up with TRBD2. J was trimmed by 9 bases and V by 9 bases; bases with no gene match: 8. The CDR3 has 12 amino acids. Germline V gene sequence: CDR1 LNHDA, CDR2 SQIVND (reference sequence). This CDR3 reads CASSTSASEQFF. For the CDR3, the DNA is TGTGCCAGCTCAACTAGCGCCTCTGAGCAGTTCTTC.

The rearrangement joins TRBV18 to TRBJ1-1; possible D gene TRBD1, 5 bases. V was clipped by 7 bases and J by 1 base, with 13 bases between them. CDR1 is KGHSH and CDR2 is LQKENI in the germline V gene. There are 14 residues in the CDR3. CDR3 sequence (DNA): TGTGCCAGCTTCGCGGGACCGAAGAACACTGAAGCTTTCTTT. Its protein is CASFAGPKNTEAFF.

This chain links TRBV6-1 with TRBJ2-2; D call uncertain. CDR1 is MNHNS and CDR2 is SASEGT in the germline V gene. This CDR3 is 16 amino acids long. The V end lost 3 bases, the J end lost 0 bases, and 11 bases lay between the germline ends. The DNA of the CDR3 is TGTGCCAGCAGTGAGATAGCACAATCGAACACCGGGGAGCTGTTTTTT. It codes for CASSEIAQSNTGELFF.

This clone was found once. This chain uses TRBV2 with TRBJ2-5; weak D call: TRBD2 (6 bases). The CDR3 is 14 amino acids. Germline V gene sequence: CDR1 SNHLY, CDR2 FYNNEI. V shed 6 bases and J shed 0 bases, with 11 bases lying between them. CDR3 sequence (DNA): TGTGCCAGCAGCATAATAGCGGACCAAGAGACCCAGTACTTC. It specifies CASSIIADQETQYF.

This clone has only a few counts. V and J are TRBV4-2 and TRBJ2-3, with 16 nucleotides matching TRBD2. V gave up 4 bases and J gave up 4 bases; unmatched junction bases: 8. CDR3 length equals 18 residues. Germline CDR1 is LGHNA and CDR2 is YNFKEQ. Here the CDR3 DNA reads TGTGCCAGCAGCCCGAGGGGGACTAGCGGGAGGGCTGCAGATACGCAGTATTTT. Amino acids: CASSPRGTSGRAADTQYF.

The chain is built from TRBV7-2 and TRBJ2-5; 8 nucleotides match TRBD1. Germline CDR1 and CDR2: SGHTA and FQGNSA. The CDR3 contains 15 residues. After removal of 4 bases from V and 1 base from J, the junction contained 5 bases not matched to a gene. The CDR3 DNA reads as TGTGCCAGCAGCTCTGGGGACAGGATCCAAGAGACCCAGTACTTC. This encodes CASSSGDRIQETQYF.

As DNA, the CDR3 is TGTGCCAGCAGTTCACAGGGAGGGAAGCAGCCCCAGCATTTT. It is translated as CASSSQGGKQPQHF. This chain links TRBV6-1 with TRBJ1-5; TRBD1 is a possible D gene (6 bases). The V end lost 5 bases, the J end lost 7 bases, and 15 bases lay between the germline ends. CDR3 length: 14 amino acids. Germline CDR1 reads MNHNS; CDR2 reads SASEGT.

This clone was found a few times. The chain joins TRBV21-1 to TRBJ2-5; TRBD2, the D gene given by the table, was not confirmed from the DNA. TRBV21-1 is recorded as a pseudogene. The CDR3 is 19 amino acids. The CDR3 protein is CASSPLTSLYGTGGETQYF. DNA of the CDR3: TGTGCCAGCAGCCCTCTGACGAGTCTATACGGGACGGGAGGAGAGACCCAGTACTTC.

This clone occurred a few times. The chain is built from TRBV29-1 and TRBJ2-1; 8 bases are a match to TRBD2. The junction had 6 bases not matched to a gene; V was cut back by 7 bases and J by 7 bases. The CDR3 sequence is 12 residues long. From germline, CDR1 is SQVTM and CDR2 ANQGSEA. The CDR3 loop reads CSAQRGGNEQFF. CDR3 DNA: TGCAGCGCCCAACGGGGGGGGAATGAGCAGTTCTTC.

The chain combines TRBV5-1 with TRBJ2-3; the match to TRBD2 covers 9 bases. The trim removed 4 bases at V and 6 bases at J, leaving 3 bases unmatched. This CDR3 is built from 13 residues. Germline lookup yields CDR1 SGHRS and CDR2 YFSETQ. The CDR3 nucleotides are TGCGCCAGCAGCACAGGACTAGCGGATACGCAGTATTTT. Amino acid sequence: CASSTGLADTQYF.

The chain couples TRBV12-5 to TRBJ1-1; weak D call: TRBD1 (5 bases). The CDR3 has 15 amino acids. Trimming took off 2 bases at V and 4 bases at J, with 14 bases between the two ends. Germline assignment: CDR1 LGHNT and CDR2 FRNRAP. The chain's CDR3 is CASGLSTAWGTEAFF. CDR3 nucleotides: TGTGCTAGTGGTTTGTCGACAGCCTGGGGCACTGAAGCTTTCTTT.

This clone has at least ten counts. The chain has TRBV5-4 and TRBJ1-2; possibly TRBD1 for D (6 bases). The germline V gene encodes CDR1 SGHNT and CDR2 YYREEE (reference sequence). CDR3 length equals 16 residues. Trimming took off 4 bases at V and 6 bases at J, with 22 bases between the two ends. CDR3 bases: TGTGCCAGCAGCCCCTTTTGGGACACCCTGCCCCATGGCTACACCTTC. The encoded protein is CASSPFWDTLPHGYTF.